The 6 T cell receptor beta chains below all came from one sample that was sequenced in a study of T cell responses to AZD1222 COVID-19 vaccine. This table comes from immunoSEQ multiplex PCR, and its TCRdb copy is limited to in-frame clones, with some not included. The table lists approximately 28,000 clones, 85% to 95% of them singletons, with more than 7% in the top ten. This material consisted of peripheral blood, taken on day 0 of AZD1222 vaccination. The source of these receptors is an adult in good health.

V usage is TRBV2 and J usage is TRBJ2-2, with D unresolved. The CDR3 loop spans 15 amino acids. V was clipped by 0 bases and J by 5 bases, with 10 bases between them. Germline V gives CDR1 SNHLY, CDR2 FYNNEI. Written as DNA, the CDR3 is TGTGCCAGCAGTGAAGCGCCCCTGTGGACCGGGGAGCTGTTTTTT. Its protein product is CASSEAPLWTGELFF.

This chain connects TRBV14 to TRBJ1-4; D is uncertain. CDR1 SGHDN and CDR2 FVKESK come from the germline V gene. The V end lost 0 bases, the J end lost 4 bases, and 6 bases lay between the germline ends. The CDR3 loop spans 14 amino acids. CDR3 sequence: CASSQERRNEKLFF. In nucleotides, the CDR3 is TGTGCCAGCAGCCAAGAACGACGTAATGAAAAACTGTTTTTT.

On this clone itself: A junction end diverges from the germline sequence, so it may reflect a read error. This rearrangement joins TRBV12-3 or TRBV12-4 to TRBJ2-3, with D maybe TRBD2 (5 bases). This CDR3 has 11 amino acids. CDR3 amino acids: CASTLADTQYF. The CDR3 DNA is TGTGCCAGCACTTTAGCGGATACGCAGTATTTT.

The CDR3 protein is CASSSTGGNTEAFF. CDR3 DNA: TGTGCCAGCAGCTCTACAGGGGGTAACACTGAAGCTTTCTTT. The gene calls are TRBV7-2 and TRBJ1-1; 8 nucleotides match TRBD1. The CDR3 totals 14 residues. V dropped 4 bases and J dropped 2; count of bases not matched to a gene: 3. Germline V CDR1 and CDR2: SGHTA, FQGNSA.

The V call is TRBV21-1, the J call TRBJ2-1; the D call of TRBD1 is as the table states it, not checked on the DNA. TRBV21-1 corresponds to a pseudogene. The CDR3 length is 17 residues. The chain's CDR3 is CASSKEETGPPYNEQFF. The CDR3 coding sequence is TGTGCCAGCAGCAAAGAAGAGACAGGGCCCCCTTACAATGAGCAGTTCTTC.

Only one count was recorded for this clone. The rearrangement links TRBV25-1 to TRBJ1-1; D call uncertain. The V gene lost 4 bases and the J gene lost 1 base, with 7 bases spanning the gap. There are 13 residues in the CDR3. Germline CDR1 reads MGHDK; CDR2 reads SYGVNS. CDR3 region: CASSGQENTEAFF. The DNA for the CDR3 is TGTGCCAGCAGTGGGCAGGAGAACACTGAAGCTTTCTTT.